This TCR beta chain originates from a study of technical replicates of blood from a few donors. The CDR3 extends over 15 amino acids. V gave up 4 bases and J gave up 3 bases; unmatched junction bases: 9. Germline CDR1 SEHNR, CDR2 FQNEAQ (reference sequence). Libraries were prepared by immunoSEQ multiplex PCR; TCRdb keeps only in-frame clonotypes and omits some of them. This table has under 55,000 clones, 95% to 96% appearing once. Material for sequencing was T cells isolated from PBMCs. The chain combines TRBV7-9 with TRBJ2-7; 7 positions match TRBD2. This TCR was sampled from a human donor in good health. CDR3 sequence: CASSSTGGRDYEQYF. The CDR3 DNA reads TGTGCCAGCAGCTCAACTGGTGGGAGGGACTACGAGCAGTACTTC.